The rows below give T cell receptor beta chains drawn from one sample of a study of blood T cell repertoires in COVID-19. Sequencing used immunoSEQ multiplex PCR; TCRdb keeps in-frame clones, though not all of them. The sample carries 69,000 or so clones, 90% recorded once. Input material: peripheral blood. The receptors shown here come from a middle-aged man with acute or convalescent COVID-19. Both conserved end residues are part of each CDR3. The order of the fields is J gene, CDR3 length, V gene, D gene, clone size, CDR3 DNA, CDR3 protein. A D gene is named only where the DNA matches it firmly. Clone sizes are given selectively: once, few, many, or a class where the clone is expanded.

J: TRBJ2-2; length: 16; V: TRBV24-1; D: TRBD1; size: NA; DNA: TGTGCCACCAGTACCCCGGGACAGGGATTTGGCGGGGAGCTGTTTTTT; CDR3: CATSTPGQGFGGELFF
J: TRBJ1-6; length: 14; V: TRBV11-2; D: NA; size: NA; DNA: TGTGCCAGCAGCCCGGGGGCCTATAATTCACCCCTCCACTTT; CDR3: CASSPGAYNSPLHF
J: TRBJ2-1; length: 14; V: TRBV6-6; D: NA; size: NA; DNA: TGTGCCAGCAGTTCCCTTCAGGGGCCGGATGAGCAGTTCTTC; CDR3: CASSSLQGPDEQFF
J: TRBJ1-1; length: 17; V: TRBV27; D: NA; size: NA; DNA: TGTGCCACCTTGGAGTGTTTTGGGGAGGCGATGAACACTGAAGCTTTCTTT; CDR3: CATLECFGEAMNTEAFF
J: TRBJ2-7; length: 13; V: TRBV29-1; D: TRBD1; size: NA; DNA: TGCAGCGTTCCGGGACAGGGTTCCTACGAGCAGTACTTC; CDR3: CSVPGQGSYEQYF
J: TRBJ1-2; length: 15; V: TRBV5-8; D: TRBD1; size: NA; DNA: TGTGCCAGCAGCGGAAGCCGGGACAGGGACTATGGCTACACCTTC; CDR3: CASSGSRDRDYGYTF
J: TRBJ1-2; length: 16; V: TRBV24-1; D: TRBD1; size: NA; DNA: TGTGCCACCAGTGATTCGCTGACAGGGCGAGGGTATGGCTACACCTTC; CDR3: CATSDSLTGRGYGYTF
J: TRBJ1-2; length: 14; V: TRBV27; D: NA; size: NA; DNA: TGTGCCAGCAGACTAACACGGGGGAACTATGGCTACACCTTC; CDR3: CASRLTRGNYGYTF
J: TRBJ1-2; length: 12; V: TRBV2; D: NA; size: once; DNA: TGTGCCAGCAACAGGGCTAACTATGGCTACACCTTC; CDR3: CASNRANYGYTF
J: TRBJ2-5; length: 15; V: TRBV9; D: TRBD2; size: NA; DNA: TGTGCCAGCAGCCACCGGACTAGCGGGAGTGAGACCCAGTACTTC; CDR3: CASSHRTSGSETQYF
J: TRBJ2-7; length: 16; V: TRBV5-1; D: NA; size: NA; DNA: TGCGCCAGCAGCTTGGCCTCGGCGGATTTAACCTACGAGCAGTACTTC; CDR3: CASSLASADLTYEQYF
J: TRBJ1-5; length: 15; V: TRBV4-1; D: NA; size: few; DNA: TGCGCCAGCAGCCAAGATGCCAGGGGAGGGCAGCCCCAGCATTTT; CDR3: CASSQDARGGQPQHF
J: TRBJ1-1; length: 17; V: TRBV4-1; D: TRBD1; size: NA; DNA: TGCGCCAGCAGCCAAGTCCCACAGGGGTCCGTTGTTACTGAAGCTTTCTTT; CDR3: CASSQVPQGSVVTEAFF
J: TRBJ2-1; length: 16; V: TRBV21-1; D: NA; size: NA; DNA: TGTGCCAGCATTCCTTCGGTGGCTAGTCACTTCAATGAGCAGTTCTTC; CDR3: CASIPSVASHFNEQFF
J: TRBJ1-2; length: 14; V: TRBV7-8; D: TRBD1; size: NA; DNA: TGTGCCAGCAGCTTCGGGACAGGGGTTGATGGCTACACCTTC; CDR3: CASSFGTGVDGYTF
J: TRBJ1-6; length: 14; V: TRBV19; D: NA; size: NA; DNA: TGTGCCAGTAGTATTTCAAGCGGAAATTCACCCCTCCACTTT; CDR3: CASSISSGNSPLHF
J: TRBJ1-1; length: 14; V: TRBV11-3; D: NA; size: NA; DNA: TGTGCCAGCAGCTTCGCCAGGAGGGGCACTGAAGCTTTCTTT; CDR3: CASSFARRGTEAFF
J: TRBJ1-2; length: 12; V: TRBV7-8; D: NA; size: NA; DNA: TGTGCCAGCAGCTTACAGGGTAATGGCTACACCTTC; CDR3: CASSLQGNGYTF
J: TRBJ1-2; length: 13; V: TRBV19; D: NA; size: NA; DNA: TGTGCCAGTAGTACACCTCCAGGGAATGGCTACACCTTC; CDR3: CASSTPPGNGYTF
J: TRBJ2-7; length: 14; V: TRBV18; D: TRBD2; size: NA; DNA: TGTGCCAGCTCACCGACGCGGGGGGCCTACGAGCAGTACTTC; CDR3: CASSPTRGAYEQYF
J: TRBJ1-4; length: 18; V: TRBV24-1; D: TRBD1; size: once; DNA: TGTGCCACCAGTGAATCCGGGACAGGGGGATTTGAGGATGAAAAACTGTTTTTT; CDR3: CATSESGTGGFEDEKLFF
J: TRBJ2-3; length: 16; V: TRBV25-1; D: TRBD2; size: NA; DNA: TGTGCCAGCAGCCCCACACTAGCGGGAGGGCCCGGTACGCAGTATTTT; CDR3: CASSPTLAGGPGTQYF
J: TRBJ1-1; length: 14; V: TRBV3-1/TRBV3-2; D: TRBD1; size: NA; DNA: TGTGCCAGCAGTCTAGGACAGGGGGCTGGTGAAGCTTTCTTT; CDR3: CASSLGQGAGEAFF
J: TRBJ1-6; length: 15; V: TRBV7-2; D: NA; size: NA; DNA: TGTGCCAGCAGTTCTCACAGCTCCTATAATTCACCCCTCCACTTT; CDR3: CASSSHSSYNSPLHF
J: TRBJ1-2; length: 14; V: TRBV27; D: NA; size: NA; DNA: TGTGCCAGCAGTCCTGGTTACATCAACTATGGCTACACCTTC; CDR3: CASSPGYINYGYTF
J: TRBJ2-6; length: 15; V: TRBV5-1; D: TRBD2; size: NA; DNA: TGCGCCAGCAGAAAAGCGGGAGGTGGGGCCAACGTCCTGACTTTC; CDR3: CASRKAGGGANVLTF
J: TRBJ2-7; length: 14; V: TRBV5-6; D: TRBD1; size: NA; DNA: TGTGCCAGCAGCTTTCGGGACAGGGGCTACGAGCAGTACTTC; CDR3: CASSFRDRGYEQYF
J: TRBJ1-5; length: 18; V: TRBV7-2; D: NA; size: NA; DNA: TGTGCCAGCAGCTTAGTCGGGGTGTCAGGAATTAGCAATCAGCCCCAGCATTTT; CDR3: CASSLVGVSGISNQPQHF
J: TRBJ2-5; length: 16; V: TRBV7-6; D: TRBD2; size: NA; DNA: TGTGCCAGCAGCCCCTCCTCTTCTAGCGGCCGTCCTACCCAGTACTTC; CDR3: CASSPSSSSGRPTQYF
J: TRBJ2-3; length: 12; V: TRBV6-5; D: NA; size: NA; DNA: TGTGCCAGCAGGGGAAAGCGGGATACGCAGTATTTT; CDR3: CASRGKRDTQYF
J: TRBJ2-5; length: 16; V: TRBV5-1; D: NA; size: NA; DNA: TGCGCCAGCAGCAGGATGTCGACAGAGTTCCAAGAGACCCAGTACTTC; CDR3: CASSRMSTEFQETQYF
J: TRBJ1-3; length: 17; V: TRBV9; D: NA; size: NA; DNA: TGTGCCAGCAGCGTAGGGGAAAGGGGGAAAAATGGAAACACCATATATTTT; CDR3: CASSVGERGKNGNTIYF
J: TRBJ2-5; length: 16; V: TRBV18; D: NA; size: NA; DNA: TGTGCCAGCTCATCCGTGAGCGGAAATATCCAAGAGACCCAGTACTTC; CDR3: CASSSVSGNIQETQYF
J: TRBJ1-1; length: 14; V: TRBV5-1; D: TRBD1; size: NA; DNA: TGCGCCAGCAGCTCGCAGGGACAGGGGACTGAAGCTTTCTTT; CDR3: CASSSQGQGTEAFF
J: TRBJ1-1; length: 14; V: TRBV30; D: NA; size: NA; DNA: TGTGCCTGGAGTGTACCGGGGGTGAACACTGAAGCTTTCTTT; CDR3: CAWSVPGVNTEAFF
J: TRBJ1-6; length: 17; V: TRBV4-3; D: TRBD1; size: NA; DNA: TGCGCCAGCAGCCAAGGAACGACGGGACAGGGGGGTTCACCCCTCCACTTT; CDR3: CASSQGTTGQGGSPLHF
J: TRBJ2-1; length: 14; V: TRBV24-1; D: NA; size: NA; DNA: TGTGCCACCGGTGGGGGGAGGACGAACAATGAGCAGTTCTTC; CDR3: CATGGGRTNNEQFF
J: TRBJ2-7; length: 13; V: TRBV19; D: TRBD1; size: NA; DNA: TGTGCCAGTAGTACCCAGGGGGCCTACGAGCAGTACTTC; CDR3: CASSTQGAYEQYF
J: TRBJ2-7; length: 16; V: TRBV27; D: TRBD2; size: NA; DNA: TGTGCCAGCAGTTACAAATTTTGGGCTAGCGGGAACGAGCAGTACTTC; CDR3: CASSYKFWASGNEQYF
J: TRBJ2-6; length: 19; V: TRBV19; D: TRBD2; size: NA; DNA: TGTGCCAGTAGTGGCCTGGGACTAGCGGGAGCTACTGGGGCCAACGTCCTGACTTTC; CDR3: CASSGLGLAGATGANVLTF
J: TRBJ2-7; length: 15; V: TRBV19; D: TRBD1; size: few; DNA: TGTGCCAGTAGTCCCGGGTCAGGGGGTAGTGACGAGCAGTACTTC; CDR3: CASSPGSGGSDEQYF
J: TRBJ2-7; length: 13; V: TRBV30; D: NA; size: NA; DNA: TGTGCCTGGAGTGTAGGAGGGATTGGTGAGCAGTACTTC; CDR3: CAWSVGGIGEQYF
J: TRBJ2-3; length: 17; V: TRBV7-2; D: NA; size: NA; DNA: TGTGCCAGCAGCCCACATAGCGTTAGGGTTCTTACAGATACGCAGTATTTT; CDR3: CASSPHSVRVLTDTQYF
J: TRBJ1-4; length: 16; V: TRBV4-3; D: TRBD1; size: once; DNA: TGCGCCAGCAGCCAAGCCGAGACAGGGGAAGATGAAAAACTGTTTTTT; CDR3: CASSQAETGEDEKLFF
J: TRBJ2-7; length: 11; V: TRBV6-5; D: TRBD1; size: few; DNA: TGTGCCAGTACAGGGGCCTACGAGCAGTACTTC; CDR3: CASTGAYEQYF
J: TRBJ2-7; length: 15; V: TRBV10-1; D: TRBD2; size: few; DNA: TGCGCCAGCAGTGAATCGAGCGGGAGCTCCTACGAGCAGTACTTC; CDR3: CASSESSGSSYEQYF
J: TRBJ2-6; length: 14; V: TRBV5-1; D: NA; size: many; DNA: TGCGCCAGCAGCTTGGGGCAAGGGGCCAACGTCCTGACTTTC; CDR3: CASSLGQGANVLTF